This T cell receptor (beta chain) was obtained from a study of T cell responses to AZD1222 COVID-19 vaccine listed by TCRdb under 2021. About the study as a whole: AZD1222 recipients given second doses at about 4 weeks or at about 12 weeks were pooled, since spike-specific TCR depth and breadth were not found to differ between the two schedules. TCR sequencing was performed for more than 230 trial participants, of whom around 200 were given two doses of AZD1222 and 26 were given two doses of MenACWY control vaccine. Enrollment into the trials was organized by age into subgroups of 18-55, 56-69 and 70-plus years, and those subgroups contained 148, 28 and 57 TCR-sequenced participants, respectively.

The CDR3 regions of human TCRbeta chains were analyzed by immunosequencing. Per the authors' processing: TCRs in the repertoires were matched against a reference library of SARS-CoV-2-specific TCRs that had been generated with the MIRA antigen-specificity platform. Breadth was defined as the fraction of unique TCRs that were SARS-CoV-2-associated, and depth was defined as the fraction of total T cells that were SARS-CoV-2-associated. Each spike-specific TCR was assigned to its reactive spike region and to a CD4 or CD8 class using the MIRA data. Log10-transformed breadth and depth values were compared by one-way ANOVA with Sidak's multiple comparisons tests. The clones in this table, taken by TCRdb from immuneACCESS, are in-frame only. Not every clone is retained; where verified, under half of the shortfall comes from an unresolved V gene, and the cause of the rest is unknown. D and trimming come from the DNA, and the V and J calls and clone size come from that table. This sample has around 89,000 clones in its table, and 86% of those were observed once. The ten most abundant clones make up 10% of the sample.

What the authors observed across the whole study: In the small 56-69-year group, the increase in depth fell short of significance, most likely because of low power. Conclusions about previously exposed vaccinees are limited, since just 5 to 7 AZD1222 recipients were seropositive for SARS-CoV-2 at baseline. Because no samples from the day 14 peak response were available, repertoires could be characterized only after the peak T cell response. Participants were mostly white British, with more females than males. The authors suggested clonal diversity may have been underestimated. Vaccine-associated CD4 TCRs spanned the whole spike protein, with dominant responses in regions 160-218 and 743-854. Nearly half of unique spike-specific TCRs reportedly recognized epitopes outside regions mutated in the B.1.351 and B.1.1.7 variants. A significant rise in spike-specific TCR breadth and depth was observed after two AZD1222 doses relative to day 0 and relative to MenACWY recipients.

The sample's time point, from its label and the paper: baseline before first vaccination. The vaccinee samples were drawn from two UK trials, COV001 and COV002, one of which was a single-blind randomized controlled phase 2/3 trial testing AZD1222 (ChAdOx1 nCoV-19) in healthy adults. Trial participant PBMC samples were collected at day 0 and day 28 after the second dose for TCRbeta chain sequencing. The CDR3 contains 16 residues, cysteine and phenylalanine counted. Of all the DNA, just the CDR3 is kept, 48 bases in frame from base 1. V and J lose 1 base and 6 bases, and a span of 15 bases separates them. The germline V gene (reference sequence) provides CDR1 LGHDT and CDR2 YNNKEL. As concerns this clone: This clone's antigen is unknown. Per-base qualities were not stored, and no clone one base away is much larger.

Sequenced here: peripheral blood, sampled on day 0 of AZD1222 vaccination. The rearrangement joined TRBV3-1 (or the pseudogene TRBV3-2) to TRBJ2-2; a weak D assignment points to TRBD1 (6 bases agree). This clonotype was obtained from an adult in good health. The DNA is as follows: TGTGCCAGCAGCCAAGGAAGGACAGACGGTCCCGGGGAGCTGTTTTTT. This encodes CASSQGRTDGPGELFF.